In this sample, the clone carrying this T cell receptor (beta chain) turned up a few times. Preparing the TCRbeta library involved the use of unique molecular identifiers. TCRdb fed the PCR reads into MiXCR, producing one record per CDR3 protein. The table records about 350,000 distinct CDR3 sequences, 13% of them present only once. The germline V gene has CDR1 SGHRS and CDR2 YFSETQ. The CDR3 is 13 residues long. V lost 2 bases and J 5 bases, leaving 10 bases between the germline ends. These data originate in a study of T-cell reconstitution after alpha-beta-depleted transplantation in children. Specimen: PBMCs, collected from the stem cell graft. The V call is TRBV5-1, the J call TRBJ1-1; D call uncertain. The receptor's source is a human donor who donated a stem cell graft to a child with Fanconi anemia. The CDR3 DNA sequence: TGCGCCAGCAGCTTAAACGTTGTGACTGAAGCTTTCTTT. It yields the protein CASSLNVVTEAFF.